This is a list of T cell receptor beta chains from one sample in a study of blood T cells in healthy people across ages. TCRdb recomputed calls from the 5' RACE reads with MiXCR, one row per CDR3 protein. The data hold 1.2 million to 1.5 million distinct CDR3 sequences, with roughly 40% observed a single time. The sequencing input was blood. The receptors derive from a woman aged 18 to 35 in good health. CDR3s include the opening cysteine and the closing phenylalanine or tryptophan. Each record gives: D gene, J gene, V gene, clone size, CDR3 protein, CDR3 DNA. A D gene is named only where the DNA matches it firmly. Part of the rows lack a size; the others show once, few, many or a class for expanded clones.

d_gene: TRBD1; j_gene: TRBJ2-7; v_gene: TRBV20-1; abundance: few; CDR3aa: CSACRDSTYEQYF; CDR3nt: TGCAGTGCATGCCGGGACAGCACCTACGAGCAGTACTTC
d_gene: TRBD1; j_gene: TRBJ2-3; v_gene: TRBV4-1; abundance: NA; CDR3aa: CASSQARDRANTDTQYF; CDR3nt: TGCGCCAGCAGCCAAGCACGGGACAGGGCAAATACAGATACGCAGTATTTT
d_gene: NA; j_gene: TRBJ2-7; v_gene: TRBV2; abundance: NA; CDR3aa: CASSWTLNEQYF; CDR3nt: TGTGCCAGCAGTTGGACGCTAAACGAGCAGTACTTC
d_gene: TRBD2; j_gene: TRBJ2-5; v_gene: TRBV2; abundance: many; CDR3aa: CASSPPGLAGVETQYF; CDR3nt: TGTGCCAGCAGTCCCCCCGGACTAGCGGGAGTAGAGACCCAGTACTTC
d_gene: NA; j_gene: TRBJ2-1; v_gene: TRBV30; abundance: NA; CDR3aa: CAWSVGTKFYNEQFF; CDR3nt: TGTGCCTGGAGTGTTGGGACGAAATTTTACAATGAGCAGTTCTTC
d_gene: TRBD1; j_gene: TRBJ1-2; v_gene: TRBV28; abundance: NA; CDR3aa: CASSAGTANYTF; CDR3nt: TGTGCCAGCAGTGCCGGGACAGCCAACTACACCTTC
d_gene: TRBD2; j_gene: TRBJ2-3; v_gene: TRBV18; abundance: few; CDR3aa: CASSPREGTDTQYF; CDR3nt: TGTGCCAGCTCACCCCGGGAGGGCACAGATACGCAGTATTTT
d_gene: NA; j_gene: TRBJ2-3; v_gene: TRBV29-1; abundance: NA; CDR3aa: CSVGYGGTDTQYF; CDR3nt: TGCAGCGTTGGTTACGGGGGCACAGATACGCAGTATTTT
d_gene: NA; j_gene: TRBJ2-5; v_gene: TRBV3-1; abundance: once; CDR3aa: CASSQLEDREQYF; CDR3nt: TGTGCCAGCAGCCAACTAGAGGATCGGGAGCAGTACTTC
d_gene: NA; j_gene: TRBJ2-7; v_gene: TRBV7-6; abundance: NA; CDR3aa: CASSESLAYEQYF; CDR3nt: TGTGCCAGCAGCGAGAGCCTCGCCTACGAGCAGTACTTC
d_gene: TRBD2; j_gene: TRBJ2-7; v_gene: TRBV12-3/TRBV12-4; abundance: NA; CDR3aa: CASSFGTSGAYEQYF; CDR3nt: TGTGCCAGCAGTTTCGGGACTAGCGGGGCATACGAGCAGTACTTC
d_gene: TRBD1; j_gene: TRBJ1-4; v_gene: TRBV6-1; abundance: NA; CDR3aa: CASSEGQGRVANEKLFF; CDR3nt: TGTGCCAGCAGTGAGGGACAGGGGAGAGTGGCTAATGAAAAACTGTTTTTT
d_gene: TRBD1; j_gene: TRBJ2-3; v_gene: TRBV18; abundance: NA; CDR3aa: CASSPTGQGANFGTDTQYF; CDR3nt: TGTGCCAGCTCTCCAACCGGACAGGGGGCGAACTTTGGCACAGATACGCAGTATTTT
d_gene: NA; j_gene: TRBJ2-3; v_gene: TRBV7-9; abundance: few; CDR3aa: CASRPFRDLIDTQYF; CDR3nt: TGTGCCAGCAGACCATTCCGGGACCTTATAGATACGCAGTATTTT
d_gene: TRBD1; j_gene: TRBJ2-5; v_gene: TRBV4-1; abundance: NA; CDR3aa: CASSQFDRGNEQYF; CDR3nt: TGCGCCAGCAGCCAATTCGACAGGGGTAATGAGCAGTACTTC
d_gene: NA; j_gene: TRBJ2-1; v_gene: TRBV20-1; abundance: NA; CDR3aa: CSAISNSGEQFF; CDR3nt: TGCAGTGCTATTTCTAACTCGGGTGAGCAGTTCTTC
d_gene: NA; j_gene: TRBJ2-1; v_gene: TRBV4-1; abundance: many; CDR3aa: CASSHSGPGEQFF; CDR3nt: TGCGCCAGCAGCCATTCAGGGCCGGGTGAGCAGTTCTTC
d_gene: TRBD1; j_gene: TRBJ2-5; v_gene: TRBV12-5; abundance: few; CDR3aa: CASAWTGIVQETQYF; CDR3nt: TGTGCTAGTGCCTGGACAGGGATCGTCCAAGAGACCCAGTACTTC
d_gene: NA; j_gene: TRBJ1-1; v_gene: TRBV5-6; abundance: few; CDR3aa: CASSLASGGPNTEAFF; CDR3nt: TGTGCCAGCAGCTTGGCCTCGGGGGGGCCCAACACTGAAGCTTTCTTT
d_gene: TRBD2; j_gene: TRBJ2-3; v_gene: TRBV2; abundance: few; CDR3aa: CASTPGLAGITDTQYF; CDR3nt: TGTGCCAGCACCCCGGGACTAGCGGGCATCACAGATACGCAGTATTTT
d_gene: NA; j_gene: TRBJ2-7; v_gene: TRBV2; abundance: NA; CDR3aa: CASRTTGTVYEQYF; CDR3nt: TGTGCCAGCAGGACGACCGGGACGGTCTACGAGCAGTACTTC
d_gene: NA; j_gene: TRBJ2-3; v_gene: TRBV4-1; abundance: few; CDR3aa: CASSHPPTDTQYF; CDR3nt: TGCGCCAGCAGCCACCCCCCGACAGATACGCAGTATTTT
d_gene: TRBD2; j_gene: TRBJ2-1; v_gene: TRBV6-6; abundance: few; CDR3aa: CASSSMREGNEQFF; CDR3nt: TGTGCCAGCAGTTCCATGCGGGAGGGGAATGAGCAGTTCTTC
d_gene: NA; j_gene: TRBJ2-5; v_gene: TRBV9; abundance: NA; CDR3aa: CASSTRPQGGTRETQYF; CDR3nt: TGTGCCAGCAGCACCCGTCCACAGGGGGGGACGCGGGAGACCCAGTACTTC
d_gene: NA; j_gene: TRBJ2-3; v_gene: TRBV20-1; abundance: NA; CDR3aa: CSASGITTDTQYF; CDR3nt: TGCAGTGCTAGCGGCATCACCACAGATACGCAGTATTTT
d_gene: NA; j_gene: TRBJ2-1; v_gene: TRBV29-1; abundance: NA; CDR3aa: CSVERRGIDHNEQFF; CDR3nt: TGCAGCGTTGAACGCAGGGGTATTGACCACAATGAGCAGTTCTTC
d_gene: NA; j_gene: TRBJ2-3; v_gene: TRBV5-1; abundance: many; CDR3aa: CASSTSTDTQYF; CDR3nt: TGTGCCAGCAGCACTAGCACAGATACGCAGTATTTT
d_gene: TRBD2; j_gene: TRBJ2-3; v_gene: TRBV7-6; abundance: NA; CDR3aa: CASSLLAGGTTDTQYF; CDR3nt: TGTGCCAGCAGCTTATTAGCGGGGGGGACCACAGATACGCAGTATTTT
d_gene: NA; j_gene: TRBJ1-4; v_gene: TRBV20-1; abundance: NA; CDR3aa: CSVRTGRFNEKLFF; CDR3nt: TGCAGTGTAAGGACCGGGAGGTTTAATGAAAAACTGTTTTTT
d_gene: NA; j_gene: TRBJ2-3; v_gene: TRBV27; abundance: few; CDR3aa: CASSTRGKSSGGTDTQYF; CDR3nt: TGTGCCAGCAGTACCCGGGGGAAGAGCTCTGGGGGCACAGATACGCAGTATTTT
d_gene: NA; j_gene: TRBJ2-1; v_gene: TRBV27; abundance: NA; CDR3aa: CASRPHTRSHEQFF; CDR3nt: TGTGCCAGCAGACCTCATACTAGATCCCATGAGCAGTTCTTC
d_gene: TRBD2; j_gene: TRBJ2-3; v_gene: TRBV12-3/TRBV12-4; abundance: NA; CDR3aa: CASSPRTSGGSTDTQYF; CDR3nt: TGTGCCAGCAGTCCCCGAACGAGCGGGGGGTCAACAGATACGCAGTATTTT
d_gene: TRBD2; j_gene: TRBJ2-2; v_gene: TRBV29-1; abundance: NA; CDR3aa: CSVVGLAGGPDTGELFF; CDR3nt: TGCAGCGTAGTCGGACTAGCGGGAGGCCCGGACACCGGGGAGCTGTTTTTT
d_gene: NA; j_gene: TRBJ2-1; v_gene: TRBV11-1; abundance: NA; CDR3aa: CASSLAGVSEQFF; CDR3nt: TGTGCCAGCAGCTTGGCTGGGGTCAGTGAGCAGTTCTTC
d_gene: TRBD2; j_gene: TRBJ2-7; v_gene: TRBV12-3/TRBV12-4; abundance: NA; CDR3aa: CASSLGQPQRGYEQYF; CDR3nt: TGTGCCAGCAGTTTAGGCCAGCCCCAGCGGGGCTACGAGCAGTACTTC
d_gene: NA; j_gene: TRBJ2-1; v_gene: TRBV11-1; abundance: NA; CDR3aa: CASSPTMYNEQFF; CDR3nt: TGTGCCAGCAGTCCAACAATGTACAATGAGCAGTTCTTC
d_gene: NA; j_gene: TRBJ2-7; v_gene: TRBV20-1; abundance: few; CDR3aa: CSASRDTGYEQYF; CDR3nt: TGCAGTGCTTCCCGGGACACGGGTTACGAGCAGTACTTC
d_gene: TRBD1; j_gene: TRBJ2-7; v_gene: TRBV3-1; abundance: NA; CDR3aa: CASSHGTGGLNEQYF; CDR3nt: TGTGCCAGCAGCCACGGGACAGGGGGACTCAATGAGCAGTACTTC
d_gene: TRBD1; j_gene: TRBJ1-1; v_gene: TRBV9; abundance: once; CDR3aa: CASSVGGGANTEAFF; CDR3nt: TGTGCCAGCAGCGTAGGAGGGGGCGCGAACACTGAAGCTTTCTTT
d_gene: TRBD2; j_gene: TRBJ2-1; v_gene: TRBV6-4; abundance: NA; CDR3aa: CASSESGGYAQFF; CDR3nt: TGTGCCAGCAGTGAGTCGGGGGGGTACGCGCAGTTCTTC
d_gene: NA; j_gene: TRBJ2-5; v_gene: TRBV3-1; abundance: NA; CDR3aa: CASSRTGTETQYF; CDR3nt: TGTGCCAGCAGCCGGACGGGGACAGAGACCCAGTACTTC
d_gene: TRBD2; j_gene: TRBJ2-3; v_gene: TRBV7-9; abundance: NA; CDR3aa: CASSLDGLATDTQYF; CDR3nt: TGTGCCAGCAGCTTAGATGGACTAGCAACAGATACGCAGTATTTT
d_gene: NA; j_gene: TRBJ2-3; v_gene: TRBV12-3/TRBV12-4; abundance: NA; CDR3aa: CASTPSQGPSTDTQYF; CDR3nt: TGTGCCAGCACCCCCAGCCAGGGGCCTAGCACAGATACGCAGTATTTT
d_gene: TRBD2; j_gene: TRBJ2-5; v_gene: TRBV6-1; abundance: NA; CDR3aa: CASSELATSGYKETQYF; CDR3nt: TGTGCCAGCAGTGAACTGGCGACTAGCGGGTATAAAGAGACCCAGTACTTC
d_gene: NA; j_gene: TRBJ1-5; v_gene: TRBV3-1; abundance: NA; CDR3aa: CASSQDAGVGQPQHF; CDR3nt: TGTGCCAGCAGCCAAGATGCAGGGGTCGGACAGCCCCAGCATTTT